These 16 T cell receptor beta chains originate from one sample sequenced in a study of blood T cell repertoires in COVID-19. Produced via immunoSEQ multiplex PCR; TCRdb's table is partial and in-frame only. The sample holds roughly 50,000 clones, roughly 84% seen once. The sequenced material came from peripheral blood. The receptors originated from a man between 65 and 85 years old with active COVID-19.

The V call is TRBV7-3, the J call TRBJ2-1; 11 nucleotides match TRBD2. Germline loops: CDR1 SGHTA, CDR2 FQGTGA. This CDR3 is 15 amino acids long. After removal of 5 bases from V and 7 bases from J, the junction contained 7 bases not matched to a gene. CDR3 DNA sequence: TGTGCCAGCAGCGATTTAGCGGGGGGGCGGAATGAGCAGTTCTTC. Its translation is CASSDLAGGRNEQFF.

The CDR3 region has the DNA TGTGCCAGCAGCTTGGCCCCACTTGGAAACACCATATATTTT. The encoded protein is CASSLAPLGNTIYF. This chain connects TRBV5-6 to TRBJ1-3; D is ambiguous. The V and J ends lost 0 bases and 3 bases respectively, with 7 bases between them. From germline, CDR1 is SGHDT and CDR2 YYEEEE. The length of the CDR3 is 14 residues.

Comment on this clone: This sample also contains other DNA sequences that code for the same CDR3. This rearrangement joins TRBV6-4 to TRBJ2-3; 10 bases are shared with TRBD2. With V trimmed by 4 bases and J by 4 bases, 2 bases remained unmatched. The CDR3 consists of 14 residues. The germline gives CDR1 MRHNA, CDR2 SNTAGT. The CDR3 loop reads CASSASGGADTQYF. The CDR3 DNA reads as TGTGCCAGCAGTGCCAGCGGGGGGGCAGATACGCAGTATTTT.

This rearrangement joins TRBV5-4 to TRBJ2-5, with D maybe TRBD1 (6 bases). CDR1 is SGHNT and CDR2 is YYREEE in the germline V gene (reference sequence). Trimming shortened V by 1 base and J by 1 base, and 11 bases separated the two germline ends. The CDR3 covers 15 residues. Here the CDR3 DNA reads TGTGCCAGCAGCTTGCTAACAGGGCCCCAAGAGACCCAGTACTTC. Its protein is CASSLLTGPQETQYF.

The sample holds one count of this clone. The V and J genes are TRBV11-2 and TRBJ2-7; 7 bases align to TRBD1. This CDR3 comprises 14 residues. CDR1 is SGHAT, CDR2 FQNNGV, per germline. Trimming took 3 bases from V and 3 from J; bases not matched to a gene: 5. The CDR3 sequence: CASSFVTGVYEQYF. The CDR3 region has the DNA TGTGCCAGCAGCTTTGTTACAGGGGTCTACGAGCAGTACTTC.

This clone was detected only once. The rearrangement links TRBV2 to TRBJ1-5; D is possibly TRBD1 (5 bases). CDR1 and CDR2 from the germline V gene are SNHLY and FYNNEI. CDR3 length: 14 amino acids. V was clipped by 7 bases and J by 4 bases, with 14 bases between them. CDR3 region: CASTPGKRNQPQHF. The DNA for the CDR3 is TGTGCCAGCACCCCAGGGAAGAGAAATCAGCCCCAGCATTTT.

The genes are TRBV5-4 and TRBJ2-3; D is unresolved. V gave up 0 bases and J gave up 9 bases, with 14 bases separating them. The CDR3 is made up of 14 amino acids. In germline, CDR1 is SGHNT, CDR2 YYREEE (reference sequence). CDR3 DNA sequence: TGTGCCAGCAGCTTGGGCGGTACACCTGAGACGCAGTATTTT. Translated, it gives CASSLGGTPETQYF. The full variable domain, its missing parts supplied by reference TRBV5-4 and TRBJ2-3, is ETGVTQSPTHLIKTRGQQVTLRCSSQSGHNTVSWYQQALGQGPQFIFQYYREEENGRGNFPPRFSGLQFPNYSSELNVNALELDDSALYLCASSLGGTPETQYFGPGTRLTVL.

This clone showed up just once. V and J are TRBV11-3 and TRBJ1-6, with D unclear. The germline V gene has CDR1 SGHNT and CDR2 YENEEA. Trimming took off 1 base at V and 10 bases at J, with 11 bases between the two ends. The CDR3 length is 14 residues. The CDR3 reads CASSLGVEGSPLHF. CDR3 coding DNA: TGTGCCAGCAGCTTAGGAGTTGAGGGATCACCCCTCCACTTT.

The V call is TRBV4-3, the J call TRBJ2-1; 8 bases agree with TRBD2. Germline CDR1 reads LGHNA; CDR2 reads YSLEER. The V gene end was trimmed by 2 bases and the J gene end by 4 bases; junction bases not matched to a gene: 4. This CDR3 region has 15 residues. CDR3 amino acids: CASSQLAGPYNEQFF. As DNA, the CDR3 is TGCGCCAGCAGCCAACTAGCGGGTCCTTACAATGAGCAGTTCTTC.

CDR3 residues: CASSLYRGTEAFF. CDR3 bases: TGCGCCAGCAGCTTGTACAGGGGGACTGAAGCTTTCTTT. The chain combines TRBV5-1 with TRBJ1-1; TRBD1 matches at 8 bases. Per the germline V gene, CDR1 is SGHRS and CDR2 is YFSETQ. The ends lost 1 base at V and 5 bases at J; junction bases unmatched: 1. The CDR3 length is 13 residues.

This chain links TRBV5-1 with TRBJ2-3, with 12 nucleotides matching TRBD2. The V segment lost 4 bases and the J segment 5 bases; nucleotides outside the gene matches: 14. CDR1 is SGHRS and CDR2 is YFSETQ in the germline V gene. This CDR3 contains 18 residues. DNA of the CDR3: TGCGCCAGCAGCCGGGGGGGACTAGCGGGCCCTCGGGAAGATACGCAGTATTTT. This gives the protein CASSRGGLAGPREDTQYF.

This chain links TRBV7-2 with TRBJ2-7; 12 bases are shared with TRBD2. Germline assignment: CDR1 SGHTA and CDR2 FQGNSA. CDR3 size: 14 residues. V gave up 7 bases and J gave up 6 bases; unmatched junction bases: 7. The CDR3 is CASMRLAGEGEQYF. CDR3 coding DNA: TGTGCCAGCATGAGACTAGCGGGGGAGGGCGAGCAGTACTTC. Combining the CDR3 with reference TRBV7-2 and TRBJ2-7 gives the whole variable domain GAGVSQSPSNKVTEKGKDVELRCDPISGHTALYWYRQSLGQGLEFLIYFQGNSAPDKSGLPSDRFSAERTGGSVSTLTIQRTQQEDSAVYLCASMRLAGEGEQYFGPGTRLTVT.

This rearrangement joins TRBV5-1 to TRBJ1-2; no clear D gene. Germline loops: CDR1 SGHRS, CDR2 YFSETQ. V dropped 0 bases and J dropped 4 bases, with 10 bases sitting between them. The CDR3 totals 14 residues. The CDR3 DNA reads as TGCGCCAGCAGCTTGGAGCGCAGCGTCTATGGCTACACCTTC. Amino acids: CASSLERSVYGYTF.

The rearrangement links TRBV6-2 or TRBV6-3 to TRBJ2-1, with 9 bases identical to TRBD2. This CDR3 region has 16 residues. V lost 0 bases and J lost 7; bases outside the gene matches: 7. CDR1 is MNHEY and CDR2 is SVGEGT in the germline V gene. The CDR3 nucleotides read TGTGCCAGCAGTTACTCTGGGCGGGGGGGATGGAATGAGCAGTTCTTC. It is translated as CASSYSGRGGWNEQFF.

This rearrangement joins TRBV6-2 or TRBV6-3 to TRBJ2-1, with 11 bases matching TRBD2. The CDR3 has 16 amino acids. Trimming removed 5 bases from V and 4 bases from J; junction bases left unmatched: 7. Germline CDR1 is MNHEY and CDR2 is SVGEGT. The CDR3 coding sequence is TGTGCCAGCAGTGATACCGGGACTAGCGGATACAATGAGCAGTTCTTC. The encoded protein is CASSDTGTSGYNEQFF.

This chain joins TRBV29-1 and TRBJ2-2; D unresolved. The CDR3 extends over 12 amino acids. Trimming stripped 7 bases from V and 7 bases from J, with 13 bases between. Germline V lookup: CDR1 SQVTM, CDR2 ANQGSEA. CDR3 amino acids: CSGRWVNGELFF. In nucleotides, the CDR3 is TGCAGCGGGCGGTGGGTGAACGGGGAGCTGTTTTTT.